This T cell receptor beta chain was observed in a study of blood T cell repertoires in COVID-19. Study context: Acute-phase and convalescent COVID-19 samples originated in the United States, Italy and Spain.

The data were produced by immunoSEQ multiplex PCR, yet TCRdb's version contains in-frame clones alone and is incomplete. This repertoire shows about 180,000 clones, roughly three quarters found once; its top ten account for approximately 12%. Germline V CDR1 and CDR2: SGHRS, YFSETQ. The CDR3 sequence is 16 residues long. Trimming stripped 1 base from V and 0 bases from J, with 10 bases between. What was sequenced was peripheral blood. The chain uses TRBV5-1 and TRBJ2-2; tentative D call: TRBD1 (5 bases). The receptor's source is an elderly woman with COVID-19, enrolled during active disease. CDR3 loop: CASSLLQESNTGELFF. The CDR3 DNA sequence: TGCGCCAGCAGCTTGTTACAGGAATCGAACACCGGGGAGCTGTTTTTT. The full variable domain, with the rest looked up from reference TRBV5-1 and TRBJ2-2, is KAGVTQTPRYLIKTRGQQVTLSCSPISGHRSVSWYQQTPGQGLQFLFEYFSETQRNKGNFPGRFSGRQFSNSRSEMNVSTLELGDSALYLCASSLLQESNTGELFFGEGSRLTVL.